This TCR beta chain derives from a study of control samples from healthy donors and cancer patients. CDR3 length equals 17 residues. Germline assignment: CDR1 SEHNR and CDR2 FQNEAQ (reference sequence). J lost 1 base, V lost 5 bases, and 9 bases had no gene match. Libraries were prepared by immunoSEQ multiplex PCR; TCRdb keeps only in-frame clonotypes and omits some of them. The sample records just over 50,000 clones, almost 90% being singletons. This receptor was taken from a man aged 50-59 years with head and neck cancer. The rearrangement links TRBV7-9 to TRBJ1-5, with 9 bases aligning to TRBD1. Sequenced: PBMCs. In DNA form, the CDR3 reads TGTGCCAGCAGCCCCGGTCGGACAGGGGTCAGCAATCAGCCCCAGCATTTT. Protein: CASSPGRTGVSNQPQHF.